This is a list of T cell receptor beta chains from one sample in a study of T cells in Graves' hyperthyroidism and ophthalmopathy. TCRdb processed the multiplex PCR reads anew with MiXCR; each CDR3 protein has one entry. The sample has about 350,000 distinct CDR3 sequences; roughly 15% are singletons. The source material was blood. The receptor source for this set is a woman aged 60 to 75 with Graves' ophthalmopathy. Each CDR3 is given with its conserved first and last residue. D genes are given only for firm matches. The size entry is marked missing in some rows and otherwise reads once, few, many or a size class.

>TRBJ2-7|TRBD1|.|TRBV2
CATPGTGRNEQYF
>TRBJ1-5|.|few|TRBV7-2
CASSPSAGVREPQHF
>TRBJ1-1|TRBD1|many|TRBV27
CASKTGTGPEAFF
>TRBJ2-1|.|many|TRBV5-1
CASSLIPGPSYNEQFF
>TRBJ2-1|.|many|TRBV7-9
CASSLSLSGYNEQFF
>TRBJ2-3|TRBD1|few|TRBV12-3/TRBV12-4
CASTEGDRGNTQYF
>TRBJ2-5|.|many|TRBV20-1
CSAYPLRVQETQYF
>TRBJ2-3|TRBD2|many|TRBV12-3/TRBV12-4
CASSPNAGTSGRADTQYF
>TRBJ2-6|.|once|TRBV12-5
CASGSGVSGANVLTF
>TRBJ1-2|TRBD1|many|TRBV15
CATSRGGQGAHGYTF
>TRBJ2-1|TRBD1|many|TRBV30
CACSGTDRFNEQFF
>TRBJ2-5|.|many|TRBV5-1
CASSLAGRETQYF
>TRBJ2-5|TRBD2|.|TRBV20-1
CSAAPLAGQQETQYF
>TRBJ2-4|TRBD1|many|TRBV28
CASSIQGHIQYF
>TRBJ1-1|.|many|TRBV6-1
CASSEVEKGTEAFF
>TRBJ2-1|.|few|TRBV11-2
CTSTGWANNEQFF
>TRBJ2-1|.|few|TRBV4-2
CASSQDPGTTLNNEQFF
>TRBJ2-1|TRBD2|many|TRBV5-5
CASSGLAGLYNEQFF
>TRBJ2-6|.|.|TRBV7-9
CASSFSWPATSSGANVLTF
>TRBJ2-3|.|many|TRBV2
CASRQGFADTQYF
>TRBJ2-3|TRBD2|many|TRBV12-3/TRBV12-4
CASSFRLAESTDTQYF
>TRBJ2-7|.|many|TRBV12-3/TRBV12-4
CASSPIGGAPYEQYF
>TRBJ2-7|.|.|TRBV7-9
CASSRPPRGLSSYEQYF
>TRBJ2-2|TRBD1|.|TRBV5-1
CASSGGQGAYTGELFF
>TRBJ1-4|.|few|TRBV2
CASSPRVSEKLFF
>TRBJ2-2|TRBD2|.|TRBV5-1
CASSSSGSGTGELFF
>TRBJ2-2|TRBD1|.|TRBV29-1
CSGGTGDTGELFF
>TRBJ2-7|.|many|TRBV6-1
CASSYPGRPHEQYF
>TRBJ2-7|.|few|TRBV29-1
CSVGSGAPYEQYF
>TRBJ2-5|.|few|TRBV28
CASSRGGGQVRLWYF
>TRBJ1-2|.|few|TRBV28
CASSFLGAGTYNYGYTF
>TRBJ1-6|.|.|TRBV28
CASTPAGLTLRNSPLHF
>TRBJ1-1|.|many|TRBV18
CASSPMRDTEAFF
>TRBJ2-7|TRBD2|few|TRBV3-1
CASSQISGGSYEQYF
>TRBJ2-3|TRBD2|many|TRBV7-3
CASSFGLAVGDTQYF
>TRBJ2-1|.|many|TRBV3-1
CASSPRGIEQFF
>TRBJ1-1|.|.|TRBV20-1
CSARWDTVNTEAFF
>TRBJ2-5|TRBD1|many|TRBV3-1
CASRPTGGVETQYF
>TRBJ2-7|TRBD1|many|TRBV28
CASSLPGQGYYEQYF
>TRBJ1-5|TRBD1|many|TRBV2
CASIPGGTGGRGNQPQHF
>TRBJ2-3|.|many|TRBV7-3
CASSEGADTQYF
>TRBJ2-2|TRBD1|few|TRBV6-1
CASRKDRTNTGELFF
>TRBJ2-7|.|many|TRBV28
CASSSPPGTHEQYF
>TRBJ2-3|TRBD2|.|TRBV20-1
CSVALAGSDTQYF
>TRBJ2-7|.|.|TRBV7-2
CASSLAGGGAAYEQYF
>TRBJ2-1|TRBD1|.|TRBV7-8
CASSSGTGGGSSYNEQFF
>TRBJ2-1|TRBD2|many|TRBV20-1
CSSGTSPYNEQFF
>TRBJ2-7|.|.|TRBV3-1
CASSQRSGVSDEQYF
>TRBJ2-2|.|many|TRBV6-1
CASSSHPATGELFF
>TRBJ1-1|TRBD1|few|TRBV6-1
CASSIDRAGGTTEAFF
>TRBJ1-1|.|many|TRBV12-3/TRBV12-4
CASSSRRGGSLEAFF
>TRBJ2-3|TRBD2|few|TRBV9
CASSVTSGLSTDTQYF
>TRBJ2-1|.|few|TRBV10-3
CAISESKAAVDGQFF